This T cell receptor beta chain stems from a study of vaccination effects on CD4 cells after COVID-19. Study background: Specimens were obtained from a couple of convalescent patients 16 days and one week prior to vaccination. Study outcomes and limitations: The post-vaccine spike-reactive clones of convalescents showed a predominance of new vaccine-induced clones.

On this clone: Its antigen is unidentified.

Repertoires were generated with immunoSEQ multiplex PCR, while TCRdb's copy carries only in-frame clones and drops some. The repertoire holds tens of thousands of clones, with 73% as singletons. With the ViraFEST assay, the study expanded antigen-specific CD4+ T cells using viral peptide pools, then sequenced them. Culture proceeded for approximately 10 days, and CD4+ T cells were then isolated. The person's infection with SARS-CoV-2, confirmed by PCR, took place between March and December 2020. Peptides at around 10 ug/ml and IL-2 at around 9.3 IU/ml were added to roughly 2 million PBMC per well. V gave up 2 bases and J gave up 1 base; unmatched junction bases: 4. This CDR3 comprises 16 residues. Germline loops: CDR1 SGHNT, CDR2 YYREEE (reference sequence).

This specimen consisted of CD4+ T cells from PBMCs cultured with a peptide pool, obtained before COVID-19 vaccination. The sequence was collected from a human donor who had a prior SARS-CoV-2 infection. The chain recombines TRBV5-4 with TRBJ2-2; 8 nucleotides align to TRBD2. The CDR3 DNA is TGTGCCAGCAGCTTAGGCGGGGGGATGAACACCGGGGAGCTGTTTTTT. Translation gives CASSLGGGMNTGELFF.